These 29 T cell receptor beta chains originate from one sample sequenced in a study of control samples from healthy donors and cancer patients. Data came from immunoSEQ multiplex PCR; TCRdb stores just in-frame clones and leaves some out. The table shows about 160,000 clones, with approximately 94% occurring only once. The sequenced material came from blood. The receptors here all came from a middle-aged woman in good health.

The chain recombines TRBV9 with TRBJ2-7; the match to TRBD2 covers 12 bases. Germline CDR1 reads SGDLS; CDR2 reads YYNGEE. The V and J ends lost 5 bases and 2 bases, in that order; junction bases with no gene match: 11. The CDR3 runs to 17 residues. The CDR3 nucleotides read TGTGCCAGCAGTGCAACTAGCGGGAGGTCCCATCCCTACGAGCAGTACTTC. This encodes CASSATSGRSHPYEQYF.

V gene TRBV11-2 combines with J gene TRBJ1-1; no clear D. CDR3 size: 16 residues. Germline CDR1 and CDR2: SGHAT and FQNNGV. V was trimmed by 0 bases and J by 3 bases, leaving 14 bases between them. Here the CDR3 DNA reads TGTGCCAGCAGCTTAGATCGGCCACGAGGGTACACTGAAGCTTTCTTT. The encoded protein is CASSLDRPRGYTEAFF.

This chain links TRBV19 with TRBJ1-3; no reliable D call. Deletions cut 9 bases from V and 4 bases from J, with 10 bases between. This CDR3 comprises 12 residues. The germline V gene has CDR1 LNHDA and CDR2 SQIVND (reference sequence). CDR3 sequence reads: CASSYPGNTIYF. The CDR3 region has the DNA TGTGCCAGCTCGTACCCGGGAAACACCATATATTTT.

The chain has TRBV7-9 and TRBJ1-1; TRBD1 is a possible D gene (6 bases). The CDR3 has 12 amino acids. Germline values: CDR1 SEHNR, CDR2 FQNEAQ (reference sequence). Trimming cost V 6 bases and J 1 base, with 6 bases left between them. DNA for the CDR3: TGTGCCAGCAGGGACAGGAACACTGAAGCTTTCTTT. Protein: CASRDRNTEAFF.

Only a few counts were recorded for this clone. The chain recombines TRBV12-3 or TRBV12-4 with TRBJ1-2; D gene unclear. V dropped 4 bases and J dropped 5 bases, with 5 bases sitting between them. This CDR3 is 11 amino acids long. This CDR3 is CASSSVYGYTF. CDR3 in DNA: TGTGCCAGCAGTTCGGTGTATGGCTACACCTTC.

This clone is classed as medium-sized. The CDR3 DNA reads TGCAGCGTTGTTTTACCAAACACCTACGAGCAGTACTTC. Encoded protein: CSVVLPNTYEQYF. The rearrangement links TRBV29-1 to TRBJ2-7; no definite D call. The CDR3 is 13 amino acids. Germline CDR1 is SQVTM and CDR2 is ANQGSEA. The V and J ends lost 4 bases and 2 bases respectively, with 12 bases between them.

J is TRBJ1-2 and V is TRBV5-1; TRBD1 might be the D (6 bases). V was clipped by 1 base and J by 6 bases, with 13 bases between them. This CDR3 is built from 14 residues. Germline CDR1 reads SGHRS; CDR2 reads YFSETQ. In nucleotides, the CDR3 is TGCGCCAGCAGCTTGAGGGGCAGGGGAGATGGCTACACCTTC. Encoded protein: CASSLRGRGDGYTF.

This clone was seen just once. The rearrangement joins TRBV19 to TRBJ1-1; maybe TRBD1 (6 bases). The CDR3 is made up of 13 amino acids. The germline gives CDR1 LNHDA, CDR2 SQIVND (reference sequence). V dropped 0 bases and J dropped 8 bases, with 10 bases sitting between them. The CDR3 spells CASSIDRGAEAFF. CDR3 nucleotide sequence: TGTGCCAGTAGTATAGACAGGGGTGCGGAAGCTTTCTTT.

V is TRBV5-1 and J is TRBJ1-2; 7 bases line up with TRBD1. The CDR3 has 14 amino acids. The ends lost 4 bases at V and 5 bases at J; junction bases unmatched: 8. The germline CDR1 and CDR2 sequences are SGHRS and YFSETQ. CDR3 residues: CASSLDRSEYGYTF. The CDR3 DNA reads as TGCGCCAGCAGCCTGGACAGGTCGGAGTATGGCTACACCTTC.

CDR3 coding DNA: TGCGCCAGCAGCCAAGACCGCACGAGTTTCTACGAGCAGTACTTC. Encoded protein: CASSQDRTSFYEQYF. The chain joins TRBV4-3 to TRBJ2-7; D call uncertain. The V and J ends lost 0 bases and 3 bases respectively, with 12 bases between them. This CDR3 is built from 15 residues. Germline loops: CDR1 LGHNA, CDR2 YSLEER.

The chain joins TRBV19 to TRBJ2-6; maybe TRBD1 (6 bases). This CDR3 has 14 residues. CDR1 LNHDA and CDR2 SQIVND come from the germline V gene (reference sequence). V lost 10 bases and J 1 base, leaving 11 bases between the germline ends. The CDR3 region is CATMDRSGANVLTF. As DNA, the CDR3 is TGTGCCACCATGGACAGATCTGGGGCCAACGTCCTGACTTTC.

This rearrangement joins TRBV27 to TRBJ2-7; 7 nucleotides match TRBD1. The junction had 5 bases not matched to a gene; V was cut back by 5 bases and J by 4 bases. Germline lookup yields CDR1 MNHEY and CDR2 SMNVEV (reference sequence). The CDR3 sequence is 13 residues long. This CDR3 reads CASSHPRGYEQYF. The CDR3 DNA sequence: TGTGCCAGCAGTCACCCCAGGGGGTACGAGCAGTACTTC.

V usage is TRBV18 and J usage is TRBJ1-1, with D unclear. Germline V lookup: CDR1 KGHSH, CDR2 LQKENI. Trimming pared 4 bases from V and 4 bases from J, leaving 7 bases between. This CDR3 comprises 12 residues. In DNA form, the CDR3 reads TGTGCCAGCTCACTAGATAGCACTGAAGCTTTCTTT. This codes for CASSLDSTEAFF.

This sequence joins TRBV7-2 and TRBJ1-6, with D unresolved. V was pared by 2 bases and J by 0 bases, with 17 bases between. The CDR3 length is 19 residues. CDR1 is SGHTA and CDR2 is FQGNSA in the germline V gene. CDR3 sequence reads: CASSLPRSGPSSYNSPLHF. CDR3 DNA: TGTGCCAGCAGCTTACCGCGGTCGGGCCCCAGCTCCTATAATTCACCCCTCCACTTT.

The table lists this clone with a few counts. V is TRBV10-1 and J is TRBJ1-2, with 9 bases matching TRBD1. The germline V gene encodes CDR1 WNHNN and CDR2 SYGVQD (reference sequence). The J segment lost 4 bases and the V segment lost 3 bases, leaving 3 bases of the junction unmatched. The CDR3 is 14 residues long. CDR3 sequence (DNA): TGCGCCAGCAGTGATGGGACAGGGAGCTATGGCTACACCTTC. Translation gives CASSDGTGSYGYTF.

The chain couples TRBV4-3 to TRBJ2-1; 9 bases align to TRBD2. This CDR3 is 17 amino acids long. CDR1 is LGHNA, CDR2 YSLEER, per germline. V was pared by 3 bases and J by 2 bases, with 8 bases of the junction left unmatched. The CDR3 region is CASSQEASGTPYNEQFF. In DNA form, the CDR3 reads TGCGCCAGCAGCCAGGAAGCTAGCGGGACCCCCTACAATGAGCAGTTCTTC.

This clone was counted between two and nine times. This sequence joins TRBV12-3 or TRBV12-4 and TRBJ2-7; TRBD2 agrees at 10 bases. J lost 3 bases, V lost 8 bases, and 4 bases had no gene match. The CDR3 contains 13 residues. CDR3 region: CASGLAGVYEQYF. CDR3 in DNA: TGTGCCAGCGGGCTAGCGGGAGTCTACGAGCAGTACTTC.

The rearrangement joins TRBV18 to TRBJ2-2; 7 bases align to TRBD1. Germline loops: CDR1 KGHSH, CDR2 LQKENI. The CDR3 extends over 13 amino acids. V gave up 7 bases and J gave up 6 bases; unmatched junction bases: 5. The CDR3 DNA reads as TGTGCCAGCTTTACCGACAGGGCCGGGGAGCTGTTTTTT. As protein: CASFTDRAGELFF.

The chain carries TRBV6-5 and TRBJ2-2; no reliable D call. The CDR3 loop spans 14 amino acids. Trimming pared 5 bases from V and 10 bases from J, leaving 17 bases between. CDR1 and CDR2 from the germline V gene are MNHEY and SVGAGI. CDR3 sequence (DNA): TGTGCCAGCAGTCCCCGACTGGTGAAACAGGAGCTGTTTTTT. Translation gives CASSPRLVKQELFF.

The V call is TRBV6-6, the J call TRBJ2-3; D is unclear. Trimming cost V 8 bases and J 1 base, with 10 bases left between them. CDR3 length equals 13 residues. Germline V gives CDR1 MNHNY, CDR2 SVGAGI (reference sequence). CDR3 residues: CASRTTGTDTQYF. Written as DNA, the CDR3 is TGTGCCAGCCGCACGACTGGCACAGATACGCAGTATTTT.

The gene calls are TRBV28 and TRBJ1-5; D uncertain. This CDR3 contains 15 residues. Germline values: CDR1 MDHEN, CDR2 SYDVKM. The V and J ends lost 8 bases and 1 base respectively, with 15 bases between them. CDR3 in DNA: TGTGCCAGCGGTCAGGCGGGTGCGAGCAATCAGCCCCAGCATTTT. Translated: CASGQAGASNQPQHF. Looking up the rest from reference TRBV28 and TRBJ1-5 gives the full variable domain: DVKVTQSSRYLVKRTGEKVFLECVQDMDHENMFWYRQDPGLGLRLIYFSYDVKMKEKGDIPEGYSVSREKKERFSLILESASTNQTSMYLCASGQAGASNQPQHFGDGTRLSIL.

The chain combines TRBV5-5 with TRBJ1-1; D is uncertain. Germline V CDR1 and CDR2: SGHKS, YYEKEE (reference sequence). The V end lost 4 bases, the J end lost 0 bases, and 10 bases lay between the germline ends. The CDR3 spans 14 residues. The DNA for the CDR3 is TGTGCCAGCAGCCAGCCCGGGATGAACACTGAAGCTTTCTTT. Translation gives CASSQPGMNTEAFF.

The gene calls are TRBV7-9 and TRBJ2-7; 12 bases are shared with TRBD2. Germline trimming cut 4 bases from V and 4 bases from J; bases unmatched to any gene: 5. This CDR3 has 15 amino acids. The germline gives CDR1 SEHNR, CDR2 FQNEAQ (reference sequence). The CDR3 coding sequence is TGTGCCAGCAGCTCTAGCGGGAGGGGCAATTACGAGCAGTACTTC. This sequence encodes CASSSSGRGNYEQYF.

The CDR3 loop is CASSEVGVADTIYF. The CDR3 DNA reads as TGTGCCAGCAGTGAAGTAGGAGTTGCGGACACCATATATTTT. The rearrangement uses TRBV6-1 and TRBJ1-3; no clear D gene. Trimming removed 1 base at V and 8 bases at J, with 12 bases between. CDR1 is MNHNS and CDR2 is SASEGT in the germline V gene. The CDR3 length is 14 residues.

This clone was seen a single time. The CDR3: CASSYKVNGYTF. In DNA form, the CDR3 reads TGTGCCAGCAGTTATAAAGTGAATGGCTACACCTTC. The genes are TRBV6-2 or TRBV6-3 and TRBJ1-2; no clear D. V lost 3 bases, J lost 6 bases, and 8 bases lay in between. The CDR3 totals 12 residues. The germline gives CDR1 MNHEY, CDR2 SVGEGT.

V is TRBV5-1 and J is TRBJ1-1, with D maybe TRBD1 (5 bases). The CDR3 spans 15 residues. Trimming stripped 3 bases from V and 4 bases from J, with 16 bases between. Germline V gene data show CDR1 as SGHRS and CDR2 as YFSETQ. The CDR3 coding sequence is TGCGCCAGCAGCTCCACCACAGGTCTAGGCACTGAAGCTTTCTTT. Translated, it gives CASSSTTGLGTEAFF. The full variable domain, rest sourced from reference TRBV5-1 and TRBJ1-1, is KAGVTQTPRYLIKTRGQQVTLSCSPISGHRSVSWYQQTPGQGLQFLFEYFSETQRNKGNFPGRFSGRQFSNSRSEMNVSTLELGDSALYLCASSSTTGLGTEAFFGQGTRLTVV.

The genes are TRBV12-5 and TRBJ1-5; D is unresolved. The CDR3 consists of 16 residues. Germline-derived CDR1 and CDR2 are LGHNT and FRNRAP. V lost 5 bases, J lost 7 bases, and 21 bases lay in between. The CDR3 DNA reads TGTGCTAGTGGTCCGAGTTTGGGCCCTGAGGTACAGCCCCAGCATTTT. This gives the protein CASGPSLGPEVQPQHF.

The chain employs TRBV5-4 and TRBJ1-5; the D gene is possibly TRBD1 (6 bases). V lost 0 bases and J 10 bases, leaving 11 bases between the germline ends. The germline CDR1 and CDR2 sequences are SGHNT and YYREEE (reference sequence). The CDR3 has 13 residues. The CDR3 nucleotides read TGTGCCAGCAGCTTGGAGGGGGGTCAACCCCAGCATTTT. Translated: CASSLEGGQPQHF. Full variable domain (missing parts from reference TRBV5-4 and TRBJ1-5): ETGVTQSPTHLIKTRGQQVTLRCSSQSGHNTVSWYQQALGQGPQFIFQYYREEENGRGNFPPRFSGLQFPNYSSELNVNALELDDSALYLCASSLEGGQPQHFGDGTRLSIL.

The V gene is TRBV29-1, the J gene TRBJ1-2; weak D call: TRBD1 (6 bases). Germline V gives CDR1 SQVTM, CDR2 ANQGSEA. This CDR3 has 14 residues. Trimming took 6 bases from V and 4 from J, leaving 18 bases between them. This CDR3 is CSVLNREYSYGYTF. The CDR3 DNA reads as TGCAGCGTGCTCAACAGGGAATATAGCTATGGCTACACCTTC. Together with reference TRBV29-1 and TRBJ1-2, the CDR3 gives the full variable domain: SAVISQKPSRDICQRGTSLTIQCQVDSQVTMMFWYRQQPGQSLTLIATANQGSEATYESGFVIDKFPISRPNLTFSTLTVSNMSPEDSSIYLCSVLNREYSYGYTFGSGTRLTVV.